Listed here are 15 T cell receptor beta chains from one sample, sequenced in a study of cytomegalovirus exposure and HLA in healthy donors. 13 Jbeta primers and 60 Vbeta primers were used for the PCR. Profiling relied on immunoSEQ multiplex PCR, and the TCRdb table lists in-frame clones only, not all of them. The sample records approximately 110,000 clones, 83% being singletons. Specimen: PBMCs. The receptors here all came from a man aged 18 to 30 in good health and CMV-seronegative.

The chain uses TRBV28 and TRBJ2-5, with D hard to call. This CDR3 is built from 12 residues. Germline values: CDR1 MDHEN, CDR2 SYDVKM. The V end lost 6 bases, the J end lost 2 bases, and 7 bases lay between the germline ends. CDR3 sequence reads: CASSTAQETQYF. CDR3 nucleotide sequence: TGTGCCAGCAGCACAGCACAAGAGACCCAGTACTTC.

The table lists this clone with a count of one. The chain couples TRBV9 to TRBJ1-1; D may be TRBD1 (6 bases). The V and J ends lost 0 bases and 7 bases respectively, with 16 bases between them. CDR1 and CDR2 from the germline V gene are SGDLS and YYNGEE. This CDR3 is built from 15 residues. The CDR3 region has the DNA TGTGCCAGCAGCGTAGATGTGGGGGCCAAGGGTGAAGCTTTCTTT. Translating it yields CASSVDVGAKGEAFF.

The J gene is TRBJ2-3, the V gene TRBV5-4; 8 bases map to TRBD2. This CDR3 comprises 17 residues. Germline V CDR1 and CDR2: SGHNT, YYREEE (reference sequence). J was trimmed by 6 bases and V by 0 bases; bases with no gene match: 12. The CDR3 spells CASSLEASGRRGDTQYF. In nucleotides, the CDR3 is TGTGCCAGCAGCTTGGAGGCTAGCGGGCGGCGTGGTGATACGCAGTATTTT.

This clone was seen once. J is TRBJ1-1 and V is TRBV4-1, with 7 bases matching TRBD1. The CDR3 length is 16 residues. V dropped 0 bases and J dropped 6; count of bases not matched to a gene: 10. Germline values: CDR1 MGHRA, CDR2 YSYEKL. CDR3 protein: CASSQDVVRGTSEAFF. The CDR3 bases are TGCGCCAGCAGCCAAGACGTGGTCAGGGGGACCTCTGAAGCTTTCTTT.

The chain carries TRBV2 and TRBJ2-7; TRBD1 aligns across 8 bases. Germline CDR1 SNHLY, CDR2 FYNNEI. CDR3 size: 15 residues. The V gene end was trimmed by 0 bases and the J gene end by 2 bases; junction bases not matched to a gene: 3. CDR3 amino acids: CASSEADRDAYEQYF. The DNA of the CDR3 is TGTGCCAGCAGTGAAGCGGACAGGGACGCCTACGAGCAGTACTTC.

The chain has TRBV28 and TRBJ2-7; 11 nucleotides match TRBD2. Trimming cost V 6 bases and J 3 bases; bases outside gene matches: 4. This CDR3 is 14 amino acids long. Germline assignment: CDR1 MDHEN and CDR2 SYDVKM. The chain's CDR3 is CASRRLAGHYEQYF. In DNA, the CDR3 is TGTGCCAGCAGAAGACTAGCGGGACACTACGAGCAGTACTTC. The whole variable domain, filled in from reference TRBV28 and TRBJ2-7, reads DVKVTQSSRYLVKRTGEKVFLECVQDMDHENMFWYRQDPGLGLRLIYFSYDVKMKEKGDIPEGYSVSREKKERFSLILESASTNQTSMYLCASRRLAGHYEQYFGPGTRLTVT.

This sequence joins TRBV10-3 and TRBJ2-7, with 9 bases aligning to TRBD2. The CDR3 totals 13 residues. Looked up from germline, CDR1 is ENHRY and CDR2 is SYGVKD. The V and J ends lost 11 bases and 4 bases, in that order; junction bases with no gene match: 9. The CDR3 DNA sequence: TGTGCCTCCCAGCGGGAGGAGCCTTACGAGCAGTACTTC. It codes for CASQREEPYEQYF.

The V and J genes are TRBV27 and TRBJ2-3; 11 nucleotides match TRBD2. Germline V gives CDR1 MNHEY, CDR2 SMNVEV (reference sequence). The CDR3 has 17 residues. J lost 1 base, V lost 2 bases, and 5 bases had no gene match. The CDR3 coding sequence is TGTGCCAGCAGTTTACTGGTAGCGGGAGGGGGCACAGATACGCAGTATTTT. Translating it yields CASSLLVAGGGTDTQYF.

This chain's CDR3 is CASSQDATGEEQYF. The CDR3 region has the DNA TGCGCCAGCAGCCAAGACGCTACAGGGGAAGAGCAGTACTTC. This rearrangement joins TRBV4-1 to TRBJ2-7, with TRBD1 matching 7 bases. Germline V CDR1 and CDR2: MGHRA, YSYEKL. This CDR3 contains 14 residues. V was clipped by 0 bases and J by 7 bases; unmatched bases: 6.

The chain recombines TRBV7-3 with TRBJ2-1; 9 nucleotides align to TRBD2. CDR3 length equals 16 residues. After removal of 6 bases from V and 7 bases from J, the junction contained 13 bases not matched to a gene. The germline gives CDR1 SGHTA, CDR2 FQGTGA. CDR3 region: CASSTISGSSRNEQFF. CDR3 sequence (DNA): TGTGCCAGCAGTACCATTAGCGGGAGTTCGAGGAATGAGCAGTTCTTC.

Turning to this clone: At one end the junction does not follow the germline gene, possibly because of a read error. CDR3 in DNA: TGTGCTAGCAGCCGGGGGGACTCGAGGTCTGATACGCAGTATTTT. Translation: CASSRGDSRSDTQYF. This sequence joins TRBV7-7 and TRBJ2-3; TRBD2 agrees at 7 bases. This CDR3 has 15 amino acids. Germline V gives CDR1 SSHAT, CDR2 FNYEAQ (reference sequence).

The gene calls are TRBV11-3 and TRBJ2-1; a possible D gene is TRBD2 (5 bases). Germline V CDR1 and CDR2: SGHNT, YENEEA. This CDR3 spans 15 amino acids. The V gene lost 1 base and the J gene lost 6 bases, with 13 bases spanning the gap. The CDR3 spells CASSLGGGLINEQFF. As DNA, the CDR3 is TGTGCCAGCAGCTTAGGAGGTGGACTCATCAATGAGCAGTTCTTC.

Concerning this clone itself: This same CDR3 is encoded by further DNA sequences in the sample. V is TRBV5-4 and J is TRBJ2-3; 7 bases fit TRBD1. The CDR3 is 14 residues long. CDR1 and CDR2 (germline): SGHNT, YYREEE (reference sequence). Losses at the gene ends were 4 bases for V and 1 base for J; bases not matched to a gene: 3. CDR3 nucleotides: TGTGCCAGCAGCCTCCAGGGGGGCACAGATACGCAGTATTTT. It translates to CASSLQGGTDTQYF.

This clone occurred a few times. The rearrangement links TRBV27 to TRBJ1-2; TRBD1 might be the D (6 bases). V was pared by 5 bases and J by 0 bases, with 16 bases between. Germline assignment: CDR1 MNHEY and CDR2 SMNVEV (reference sequence). The CDR3 contains 16 residues. This CDR3 is CASSSTGIDPNYGYTF. CDR3 bases: TGTGCCAGCAGTAGTACAGGGATTGATCCTAACTATGGCTACACCTTC.

The V and J genes are TRBV10-1 and TRBJ2-6; weak D call: TRBD2 (6 bases). The germline V gene encodes CDR1 WNHNN and CDR2 SYGVQD (reference sequence). The CDR3 has 15 amino acids. Trimming removed 4 bases at V and 2 bases at J, with 9 bases between. CDR3 region: CASSAGEAGANVLTF. The CDR3 region has the DNA TGCGCCAGCAGTGCGGGAGAGGCTGGGGCCAACGTCCTGACTTTC.